This T cell receptor beta chain stems from a study of cytomegalovirus exposure and HLA in healthy donors. Amplification used 60 Vbeta primers and 13 Jbeta primers. Some clones are missing from TCRdb's copy, which holds only in-frame ones; the method was immunoSEQ multiplex PCR. In the table there are roughly 140,000 clones, approximately 79% of which are singletons. The TCR was taken from a man in his fifties in good health and CMV-seropositive. Sequences were obtained from PBMCs.

CDR3: CASSPRQDYEQYF. The CDR3 nucleotides read TGTGCCAGCTCACCACGACAGGACTACGAGCAGTACTTC. The chain recombines TRBV18 with TRBJ2-7, with a possible D match to TRBD1 (6 bases). V shed 1 base and J shed 3 bases, with 7 bases lying between them. This CDR3 comprises 13 residues. Germline CDR1 is KGHSH and CDR2 is LQKENI.